Below are 31 T cell receptor beta chains sequenced from a single sample in a study of blood T cell repertoires in COVID-19. The assay was immunoSEQ multiplex PCR, and TCRdb's table has in-frame clones only and misses some. This table holds tens of thousands of clones, more than 80% found once. Material for sequencing was peripheral blood. Receptor source: a woman in her sixties with acute or convalescent COVID-19.

The rearrangement joins TRBV5-1 to TRBJ1-1; the match to TRBD1 covers 8 bases. Trimming took 4 bases from V and 2 from J; bases not matched to a gene: 7. Germline V lookup: CDR1 SGHRS, CDR2 YFSETQ. The CDR3 runs 15 residues. CDR3 bases: TGCGCCAGCAGCGTTCTAGGACAGGGAAACACTGAAGCTTTCTTT. The encoded protein is CASSVLGQGNTEAFF.

The table lists this clone with a count of one. The chain links TRBV7-8 to TRBJ1-3; TRBD1 might be the D (5 bases). CDR1 and CDR2 (germline): SGHVS, FQNEAQ. The CDR3 covers 16 residues. The V end lost 5 bases, the J end lost 0 bases, and 14 bases lay between the germline ends. The CDR3 spells CASSPTPTVSGNTIYF. In nucleotides, the CDR3 is TGTGCCAGCAGCCCCACCCCGACAGTCTCTGGAAACACCATATATTTT.

The chain carries TRBV5-1 and TRBJ2-2, with TRBD1 matching 7 bases. The CDR3 sequence is 15 residues long. V trimming: 0 bases; J trimming: 8 bases; junction bases outside the gene matches: 7. Germline CDR1 is SGHRS and CDR2 is YFSETQ. This chain's CDR3 is CASSLAAQGSGELFF. The CDR3 region has the DNA TGCGCCAGCAGCTTGGCCGCACAGGGGTCTGGGGAGCTGTTTTTT.

The J gene is TRBJ2-2, the V gene TRBV15, with TRBD1 matching over 10 bases. Losses at the gene ends were 0 bases for V and 7 bases for J; bases not matched to a gene: 8. The CDR3 has 17 amino acids. The germline gives CDR1 LNHNV, CDR2 YYDKDF (reference sequence). Here the CDR3 DNA reads TGTGCCACCAGCAGAGATGGACAGGGGGGCGCGATCGGGGAGCTGTTTTTT. Its translation: CATSRDGQGGAIGELFF.

The rearrangement uses TRBV6-1 and TRBJ2-5; TRBD1 is a possible D gene (6 bases). CDR3 length: 14 residues. Per germline, CDR1 MNHNS and CDR2 SASEGT. V lost 2 bases, J lost 4 bases, and 11 bases lay in between. In DNA form, the CDR3 reads TGTGCCAGCAGTGAACTGGGGGCGGGAGAGACCCAGTACTTC. This translates into CASSELGAGETQYF.

This chain uses TRBV7-2 with TRBJ2-7; D possibly corresponds to TRBD1 (6 bases). V was trimmed by 3 bases and J by 2 bases, leaving 17 bases between them. This CDR3 is 16 amino acids long. In germline, CDR1 is SGHTA, CDR2 FQGNSA. The CDR3: CASSLSQGKFTYEQYF. CDR3 in DNA: TGTGCCAGCAGCTTGTCCCAGGGGAAATTTACCTACGAGCAGTACTTC.

This chain uses TRBV15 with TRBJ1-5; TRBD1 is a possible D gene (6 bases). Germline CDR1 LNHNV, CDR2 YYDKDF (reference sequence). The germline V and J ends were trimmed by 5 bases and 5 bases, with 16 bases remaining between them. This CDR3 region has 15 residues. The CDR3 DNA reads TGTGCCACCAGCCGAAGGGACATAGAGGATCAGCCCCAGCATTTT. Its translation is CATSRRDIEDQPQHF.

This clone was counted a few times. The V and J genes are TRBV10-3 and TRBJ1-5, with 8 positions matching TRBD1. V lost 8 bases and J lost 4; bases outside the gene matches: 7. Per the germline V gene, CDR1 is ENHRY and CDR2 is SYGVKD. CDR3 length: 14 residues. Here the CDR3 reads CAIQDREGNQPQHF. CDR3 nucleotides: TGTGCCATCCAGGACAGGGAAGGAAATCAGCCCCAGCATTTT.

This rearrangement joins TRBV27 to TRBJ1-2; TRBD1 matches at 8 bases. The CDR3 runs to 15 residues. The ends lost 8 bases at V and 4 bases at J; junction bases unmatched: 12. The germline gives CDR1 MNHEY, CDR2 SMNVEV (reference sequence). CDR3 residues: CASARQGRLGYGYTF. As DNA, the CDR3 is TGTGCCAGCGCAAGACAGGGGCGGCTTGGCTATGGCTACACCTTC.

The V gene is TRBV19, the J gene TRBJ2-1; tentative D call: TRBD2 (6 bases). The ends were cut back, 0 bases at V and 6 bases at J, with 15 bases in the middle. The CDR3 runs 16 residues. CDR1 and CDR2 (germline): LNHDA, SQIVND (reference sequence). The CDR3 DNA is TGTGCCAGTAGTATAGATAAGGGTCGGGGAGGCAATGAGCAGTTCTTC. Amino acid sequence: CASSIDKGRGGNEQFF.

This chain links TRBV15 with TRBJ1-1; tentatively, D is TRBD1 (6 bases). Germline CDR1 and CDR2: LNHNV and YYDKDF (reference sequence). The CDR3 runs 15 residues. V dropped 4 bases and J dropped 1 base, with 13 bases sitting between them. CDR3 amino acids: CATSIWGGANTEAFF. For the CDR3, the DNA is TGTGCCACCAGCATCTGGGGGGGCGCGAACACTGAAGCTTTCTTT.

This rearrangement joins TRBV18 to TRBJ1-4, with 7 bases lining up with TRBD1. With 1 base clipped from V and 5 bases from J, the junction kept 1 base outside the gene matches. Germline lookup yields CDR1 KGHSH and CDR2 LQKENI. This CDR3 contains 14 residues. CDR3 in DNA: TGTGCCAGCTCACCACTACAGGGGAATGAAAAACTGTTTTTT. It is translated as CASSPLQGNEKLFF.

The CDR3 DNA sequence: TGTGCCAGCAGCACCACCAGGACAGGGGGTGGTGGCTACACCTTC. It yields the protein CASSTTRTGGGGYTF. V usage is TRBV6-5 and J usage is TRBJ1-2, with TRBD1 identical over 10 bases. The germline CDR1 and CDR2 sequences are MNHEY and SVGAGI. This CDR3 has 15 amino acids. J was trimmed by 7 bases and V by 6 bases; bases with no gene match: 11.

The table lists this clone with a count of one. The V gene is TRBV19, the J gene TRBJ2-2; D is undetermined. Germline values: CDR1 LNHDA, CDR2 SQIVND (reference sequence). The CDR3 sequence is 16 residues long. The V and J ends lost 2 bases and 0 bases respectively, with 10 bases between them. CDR3 loop: CASSILGSSNTGELFF. CDR3 nucleotides: TGTGCCAGTAGTATATTGGGCAGCTCGAACACCGGGGAGCTGTTTTTT.

CDR3 nucleotide sequence: TGTGCCAGCAGCTTAGGAACTACCTCCTACGAGCAGTACTTC. Residues: CASSLGTTSYEQYF. This chain joins TRBV7-9 and TRBJ2-7; no definite D call. CDR1 is SEHNR, CDR2 FQNEAQ, per germline (reference sequence). The CDR3 is 14 residues long. V was pared by 1 base and J by 0 bases, with 7 bases between.

The chain couples TRBV24-1 to TRBJ2-5, with no clear D. The CDR3 runs to 13 residues. Per germline, CDR1 KGHDR and CDR2 SFDVKD. Trimming pared 4 bases from V and 5 bases from J, leaving 10 bases between. Here the CDR3 reads CATSDPGRETQYF. The CDR3 DNA reads as TGTGCCACCAGTGACCCAGGTCGGGAGACCCAGTACTTC.

This rearrangement joins TRBV18 to TRBJ1-6; 7 bases match TRBD1. In germline, CDR1 is KGHSH, CDR2 LQKENI. The CDR3 sequence is 15 residues long. V was pared by 3 bases and J by 6 bases, with 5 bases of the junction left unmatched. The DNA of the CDR3 is TGTGCCAGCTCACCCCCGGGACAGCTTAATTCACCCCTCCACTTT. It encodes CASSPPGQLNSPLHF.

The V call is TRBV7-2, the J call TRBJ2-7; 10 nucleotides align to TRBD2. The trim removed 6 bases at V and 5 bases at J, leaving 10 bases unmatched. CDR3 length: 15 amino acids. The germline V gene encodes CDR1 SGHTA and CDR2 FQGNSA. In DNA, the CDR3 is TGTGCCAGCAGAAAACCCGGGACTAGCGCCGACGAGCAGTACTTC. Protein sequence: CASRKPGTSADEQYF.

The chain recombines TRBV6-2 or TRBV6-3 with TRBJ1-5; D gene uncertain. The CDR3 is 13 amino acids. The V gene lost 2 bases and the J gene lost 2 bases, with 4 bases spanning the gap. CDR1 is MNHEY and CDR2 is SVGEGT in the germline V gene. CDR3: CASSYPGNQPQHF. Here the CDR3 DNA reads TGTGCCAGCAGTTACCCGGGCAATCAGCCCCAGCATTTT.

The CDR3 nucleotides are TGTGCCAGCAGTCTGGGACAGGGAAGGGGTTCCTATAATTCACCCCTCCACTTT. This codes for CASSLGQGRGSYNSPLHF. V gene TRBV27 combines with J gene TRBJ1-6; 9 bases line up with TRBD1. CDR3 length equals 18 residues. Germline CDR1 MNHEY, CDR2 SMNVEV (reference sequence). Trimming cost V 5 bases and J 1 base; bases outside gene matches: 9.

Of note for this clone: One junction end does not reproduce the germline sequence, and a read error may be involved. This chain joins TRBV6-2 or TRBV6-3 and TRBJ2-3; a possible D gene is TRBD2 (5 bases). The CDR3 runs 12 residues. Germline V gives CDR1 MNHEY, CDR2 SVGEGT. The CDR3 DNA sequence: TGTGCCAGCAGTTACTCAGGAACTAGTAGAGATTTT. This translates into CASSYSGTSRDF.

This clone was counted a single time. The rearrangement joins TRBV7-9 to TRBJ2-4; D is possibly TRBD2 (6 bases). The CDR3 consists of 15 residues. Trimming removed 3 bases from V and 3 bases from J, with 12 bases in between. Germline assignment: CDR1 SEHNR and CDR2 FQNEAQ (reference sequence). CDR3 nucleotides: TGTGCCAGCAGCTTGGAGGGCTCAGGCAAAAACATTCAGTACTTC. Translated, it gives CASSLEGSGKNIQYF.

The count of this clone is one. The sample carries other DNA sequences with the same CDR3. This chain joins TRBV5-1 and TRBJ1-2; TRBD1 aligns across 8 bases. The CDR3 has 17 amino acids. Trimming cost V 2 bases and J 0 bases; bases outside gene matches: 9. Germline V gene lookup returns CDR1 SGHRS and CDR2 YFSETQ. DNA of the CDR3: TGCGCCAGCAGCTTTGGACAGGGCACTAAAGCTAACTATGGCTACACCTTC. Translating it yields CASSFGQGTKANYGYTF.

The chain uses TRBV5-1 and TRBJ2-1; 11 positions agree with TRBD2. CDR3 length: 16 amino acids. V dropped 1 base and J dropped 6; count of bases not matched to a gene: 6. Per germline, CDR1 SGHRS and CDR2 YFSETQ. The CDR3, as DNA: TGCGCCAGCAGCTTGAATATCCTAGCGGGGGGCAATGAGCAGTTCTTC. Amino acids: CASSLNILAGGNEQFF. The full variable domain, in which reference TRBV5-1 and TRBJ2-1 provide the parts outside the CDR3, is KAGVTQTPRYLIKTRGQQVTLSCSPISGHRSVSWYQQTPGQGLQFLFEYFSETQRNKGNFPGRFSGRQFSNSRSEMNVSTLELGDSALYLCASSLNILAGGNEQFFGPGTRLTVL.

As concerns this clone: At the DNA level, this CDR3 is encoded by other sequences in the same sample as well. The gene calls are TRBV2 and TRBJ2-7; possible D gene TRBD2, 6 bases. The germline V and J ends were trimmed by 4 bases and 4 bases, with 8 bases remaining between them. This CDR3 has 12 residues. Germline CDR1 SNHLY, CDR2 FYNNEI. CDR3 in amino acids: CASSVEGYEQYV. CDR3 sequence (DNA): TGTGCCAGCAGTGTGGAGGGATACGAGCAGTACGTC.

This clone has only one observation. V and J are TRBV5-1 and TRBJ2-5; 8 bases are a match to TRBD1. Germline V CDR1 and CDR2: SGHRS, YFSETQ. The J segment lost 3 bases and the V segment lost 4 bases, leaving 8 bases of the junction unmatched. The CDR3 loop spans 15 amino acids. CDR3 DNA: TGCGCCAGCAGCGGTCCCGGGACAGGAAAAGAGACCCAGTACTTC. Its translation: CASSGPGTGKETQYF.

The rearrangement links TRBV5-6 to TRBJ1-1; D may be TRBD1 (6 bases). This CDR3 spans 16 amino acids. The germline V gene encodes CDR1 SGHDT and CDR2 YYEEEE. V lost 3 bases, J lost 6 bases, and 21 bases lay in between. CDR3 residues: CASSSYRVQGNAEAFF. The CDR3 bases are TGTGCCAGCAGCTCATACAGGGTCCAGGGCAACGCTGAAGCTTTCTTT.

The rearrangement uses TRBV7-2 and TRBJ2-4; a weak D match, TRBD2 (7 bases). Germline loops: CDR1 SGHTA, CDR2 FQGNSA. The CDR3 covers 13 residues. The ends were cut back, 6 bases at V and 7 bases at J, with 13 bases in the middle. The CDR3: CASRSGGANIQYF. CDR3 DNA sequence: TGTGCCAGCAGGAGTGGGGGGGCGAACATTCAGTACTTC.

The chain links TRBV27 to TRBJ2-7; D is perhaps TRBD1 (6 bases). Trimming shortened V by 6 bases and J by 7 bases, and 28 bases separated the two germline ends. Germline loops: CDR1 MNHEY, CDR2 SMNVEV (reference sequence). The CDR3 consists of 17 residues. In nucleotides, the CDR3 is TGTGCCAGCAGCTTTACGGACAGATACACCTCCTACGCGGAGCAGTACTTC. Its protein product is CASSFTDRYTSYAEQYF.

In DNA form, the CDR3 reads TGTGCCAGTAGCCGGACAGGGCCTTACTACACCTTC. Its protein product is CASSRTGPYYTF. The rearrangement uses TRBV19 and TRBJ1-2; 8 bases map to TRBD1. The CDR3 extends over 12 amino acids. CDR1 is LNHDA, CDR2 SQIVND, per germline (reference sequence). Trimming removed 6 bases from V and 10 bases from J; junction bases left unmatched: 7.

The chain links TRBV5-6 to TRBJ1-2; no definite D call. This CDR3 has 14 amino acids. The V end lost 0 bases, the J end lost 5 bases, and 11 bases lay between the germline ends. In germline, CDR1 is SGHDT, CDR2 YYEEEE. The chain's CDR3 is CASSLGSQSYGYTF. The CDR3, as DNA: TGTGCCAGCAGCTTGGGGAGTCAGTCTTATGGCTACACCTTC.